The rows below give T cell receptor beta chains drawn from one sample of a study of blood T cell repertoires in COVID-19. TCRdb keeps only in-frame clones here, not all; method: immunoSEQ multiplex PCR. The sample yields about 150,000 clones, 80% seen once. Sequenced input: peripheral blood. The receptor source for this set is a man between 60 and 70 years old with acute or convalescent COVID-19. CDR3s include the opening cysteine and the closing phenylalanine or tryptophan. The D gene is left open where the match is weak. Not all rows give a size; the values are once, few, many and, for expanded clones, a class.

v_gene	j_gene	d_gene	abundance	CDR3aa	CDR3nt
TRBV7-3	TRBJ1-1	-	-	CASSLESTGTEAFF	TGTGCCAGCAGCTTAGAGTCGACAGGCACTGAAGCTTTCTTT
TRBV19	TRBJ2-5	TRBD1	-	CASSNLKGQGEETQYF	TGTGCCAGTAGTAACTTAAAAGGACAGGGGGAAGAGACCCAGTACTTC
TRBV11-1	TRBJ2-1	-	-	CASGRRGNEQFF	TGTGCCAGCGGGCGGAGGGGCAATGAGCAGTTCTTC
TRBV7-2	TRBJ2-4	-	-	CASSFTEAKNIQYF	TGTGCCAGCAGCTTTACAGAAGCCAAAAACATTCAGTACTTC
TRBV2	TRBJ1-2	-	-	CASSERGMGNYGYTF	TGTGCCAGCAGTGAGAGGGGGATGGGTAACTATGGCTACACCTTC
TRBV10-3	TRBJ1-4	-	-	CAISDGGTNEKLFF	TGTGCCATCAGTGACGGGGGAACCAATGAAAAACTGTTTTTT
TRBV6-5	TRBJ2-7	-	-	CASRPPGSSSYEQYF	TGTGCCAGCAGACCTCCGGGAAGTAGTTCCTACGAGCAGTACTTC
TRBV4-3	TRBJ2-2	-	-	CASSQDQIAGELFF	TGCGCCAGCAGCCAAGATCAGATCGCCGGGGAGCTGTTTTTT
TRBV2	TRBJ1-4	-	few	CASSVRAPGLGEKLFF	TGTGCCAGCAGTGTAAGAGCCCCAGGGTTGGGAGAAAAACTGTTTTTT
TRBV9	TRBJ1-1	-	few	CASSPSGGAGTEAFF	TGTGCCAGCAGCCCCTCCGGGGGGGCGGGCACTGAAGCTTTCTTT
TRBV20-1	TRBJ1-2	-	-	CSASPGRAYGYTF	TGCAGTGCTAGTCCCGGCAGGGCCTATGGCTACACCTTC
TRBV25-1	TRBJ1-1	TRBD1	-	CASSELQGMKAFF	TGTGCCAGCAGTGAACTACAGGGGATGAAAGCTTTCTTT
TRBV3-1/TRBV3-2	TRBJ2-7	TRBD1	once	CASSPGTGGSYEQYF	TGTGCCAGCAGCCCTGGGACAGGGGGTAGCTACGAGCAGTACTTC
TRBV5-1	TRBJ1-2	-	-	CASSSSTLQGRDGYTF	TGCGCCAGCAGCTCGTCTACGTTACAGGGAAGGGATGGCTACACCTTC
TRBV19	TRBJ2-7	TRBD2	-	CASRLAGGLEQYF	TGTGCCAGTAGACTAGCGGGGGGGCTCGAGCAGTACTTC
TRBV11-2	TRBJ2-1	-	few	CASSLVPPGPLFYNEQFF	TGTGCCAGCAGCTTAGTACCCCCAGGGCCTTTGTTCTACAATGAGCAGTTCTTC
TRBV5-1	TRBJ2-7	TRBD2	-	CASSLRRGGSGSRGEQYF	TGCGCCAGCAGCCTCCGCCGGGGTGGTAGCGGGAGTCGGGGCGAGCAGTACTTC
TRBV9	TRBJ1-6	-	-	CASSVALTVNSPLHF	TGTGCCAGCAGCGTAGCCCTGACAGTTAATTCACCCCTCCACTTT
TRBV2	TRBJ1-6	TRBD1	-	CASRSGQGFNSPLHF	TGTGCCAGCAGGTCGGGACAGGGTTTTAATTCACCCCTCCACTTT
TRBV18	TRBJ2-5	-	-	CASSPAGIRETQYF	TGTGCCAGCTCACCGGCAGGGATCCGAGAGACCCAGTACTTC